This T cell receptor beta chain derives from a study of blood T cell repertoires in COVID-19. Study-level background: Samples taken during acute and convalescent COVID-19 were collected in the United States, Italy and Spain. T cells, B-cell-depleted T cells, or PBMCs provided the cDNA or gDNA that served as material.

V was cut by 4 bases and J by 4 bases, with 14 bases left in between. The CDR3 extends over 15 amino acids. The germline gives CDR1 KGHSH, CDR2 LQKENI. This clone was found many times. Generated by immunoSEQ multiplex PCR, the TCRdb table keeps only in-frame clones and is missing some. The sample carries hundreds of thousands of clones, 83% recorded once. Individuals drawn from approximately 26 US areas were about 18 to 95 years old. Exposed participants came across a COVID-19 case within 2 weeks before study entry. This rearrangement joins TRBV18 to TRBJ1-5; D may be TRBD1 (5 bases). The sequencing sample was made of PBMCs or T cells enriched from blood (not recorded which). The sequence was collected from a woman aged 45-60 years who had been exposed to COVID-19. CDR3 region: CASSRDSLANQPQHF. CDR3 in DNA: TGTGCCAGCTCACGGGACTCACTAGCAAATCAGCCCCAGCATTTT.